The text below deals with one TCR beta chain. Its target is unknown. These data are taken from a study of regulatory T cells in long-lasting Graves disease. The length of the CDR3 is 13 residues. Germline loops: CDR1 SNHLY, CDR2 FYNNEI. The V end was cut by 7 bases, the J end by 2 bases, with 10 bases between. Researchers made TCR beta libraries by using iRepertoire HTBI primers and running Arm-PCR on CDR3 regions. From the multiplex PCR reads, TCRdb called clonotypes with MiXCR, one entry per CDR3 protein. Of about 300,000 distinct CDR3 sequences in the sample, around 23% are singletons; the top ten hold about 56%. Regarding time point: persistent/refractory GD, antithyroid drugs over 5 years with positive TRAb. Researchers made the TCR library from RNA that was extracted from PBMCs. An endocrinology department in Xi'an, China, supplied the patients. Regarding the study as a whole: Thyroid tissue was not studied; only peripheral blood was.

V usage is TRBV2 and J usage is TRBJ2-3; D may be TRBD2 (6 bases). The sample in question was peripheral blood mononuclear cells (PBMCs), obtained when the disease was refractory, from a patient treated with antithyroid drugs. This TCR came from a female donor with Graves disease. This CDR3 reads CASIAAYTDTQYF. The CDR3 DNA reads as TGTGCCAGCATAGCGGCATACACAGATACGCAGTATTTT.